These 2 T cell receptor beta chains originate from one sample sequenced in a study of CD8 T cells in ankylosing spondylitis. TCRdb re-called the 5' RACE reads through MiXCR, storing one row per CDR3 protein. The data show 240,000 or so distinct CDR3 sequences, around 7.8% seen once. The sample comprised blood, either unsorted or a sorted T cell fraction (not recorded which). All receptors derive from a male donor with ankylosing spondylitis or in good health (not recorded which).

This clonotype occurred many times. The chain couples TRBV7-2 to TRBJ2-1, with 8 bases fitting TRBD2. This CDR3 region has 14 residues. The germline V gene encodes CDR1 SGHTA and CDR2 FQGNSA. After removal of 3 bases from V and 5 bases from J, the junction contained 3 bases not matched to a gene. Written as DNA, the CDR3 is TGTGCCAGCAGCTTCCGTAGCGGGGACAATGAGCAGTTCTTC. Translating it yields CASSFRSGDNEQFF.

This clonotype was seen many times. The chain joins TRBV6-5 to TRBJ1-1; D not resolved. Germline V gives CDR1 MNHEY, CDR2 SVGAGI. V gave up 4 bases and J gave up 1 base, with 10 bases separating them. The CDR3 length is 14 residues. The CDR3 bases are TGTGCCAGCAGTTTTGGGCAAGGGAACACTGAAGCTTTCTTT. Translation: CASSFGQGNTEAFF.